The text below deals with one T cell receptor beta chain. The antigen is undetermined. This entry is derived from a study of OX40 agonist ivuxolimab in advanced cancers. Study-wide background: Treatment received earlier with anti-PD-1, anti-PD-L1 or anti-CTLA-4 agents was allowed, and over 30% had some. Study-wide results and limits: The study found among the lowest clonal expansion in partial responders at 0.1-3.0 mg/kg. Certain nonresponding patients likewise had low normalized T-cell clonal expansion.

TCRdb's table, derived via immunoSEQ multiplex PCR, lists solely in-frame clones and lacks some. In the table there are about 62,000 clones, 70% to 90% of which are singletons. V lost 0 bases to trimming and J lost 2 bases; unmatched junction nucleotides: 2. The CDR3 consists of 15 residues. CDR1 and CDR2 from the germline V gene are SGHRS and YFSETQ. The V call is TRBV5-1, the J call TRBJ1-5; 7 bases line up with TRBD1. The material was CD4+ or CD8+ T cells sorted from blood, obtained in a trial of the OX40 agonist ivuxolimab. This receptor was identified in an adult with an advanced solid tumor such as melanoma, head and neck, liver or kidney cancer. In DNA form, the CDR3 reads TGCGCCAGCAGCTTGGAGGGGGCAGGCAATCAGCCCCAGCATTTT. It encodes CASSLEGAGNQPQHF.